These 4 T cell receptor beta chains originate from one sample sequenced in a study of spatial heterogeneity in lung cancer. Findings of the study overall: Expanded intratumoral alpha and beta TCR counts tracked tumor mutation counts.

Time point defined: sample taken at primary tumor resection. These receptors have no identified antigens. Each CDR3 protein gets one entry after TCRdb re-called the 5' RACE reads with MiXCR. The sample contains just under 7,500 distinct CDR3 sequences, 6% to 9% of which appear only once. Sequencing used lung tumor tissue, obtained at surgery. The receptors shown here come from a male donor with early-stage non-small cell lung cancer.

This clonotype was counted many times. The V and J genes are TRBV4-1 and TRBJ2-1; TRBD1 or TRBD2 may be the D gene (5 bases each). Germline loops: CDR1 MGHRA, CDR2 YSYEKL. The CDR3 is 12 residues long. The V end was cut by 4 bases, the J end by 9 bases, with 10 bases between. The CDR3 sequence is CASSPTGGEQFF. Here the CDR3 DNA reads TGCGCCAGCAGCCCAACTGGGGGTGAGCAGTTCTTC.

The chain carries TRBV29-1 and TRBJ2-7; TRBD2 might be the D (5 bases). With 5 bases removed from V and 0 bases from J, the gap between germline ends came to 11 bases. In germline, CDR1 is SQVTM, CDR2 ANQGSEA. The CDR3 is made up of 13 amino acids. This chain's CDR3 is CSVLKGSSYEQYF. CDR3 bases: TGCAGCGTTCTTAAAGGGAGCTCCTACGAGCAGTACTTC.

This clonotype was observed a handful of times. V and J are TRBV12-3 or TRBV12-4 and TRBJ2-2; D may be TRBD2 (6 bases). Trimming stripped 6 bases from V and 4 bases from J, with 6 bases between. This CDR3 contains 12 residues. DNA for the CDR3: TGTGCCAGCAGCGGGAGCACCGGGGAGCTGTTTTTT. It codes for CASSGSTGELFF.

By share of the sample, this clonotype is medium-sized. V gene TRBV11-2 combines with J gene TRBJ2-1; perhaps TRBD2 as D (6 bases). CDR1 and CDR2 (germline): SGHAT, FQNNGV. V lost 3 bases and J lost 4, with 13 bases in between. This CDR3 has 15 amino acids. CDR3 nucleotides: TGTGCCAGCAGCTTTGGGGCGGGATTATACAATGAGCAGTTCTTC. Its protein product is CASSFGAGLYNEQFF.